The 26 T cell receptor beta chains in this list originate from one sample, sequenced in a study of blood T cell repertoires in COVID-19 (dated by TCRdb to about 2020). Library preparation used the immunoSEQ multiplex PCR assay. The table was pulled from immuneACCESS by TCRdb, which kept in-frame rearrangements only. Such tables lose some clones; where checked, under half of the loss comes from unresolved V genes, and the rest has no known cause. A total of roughly 200,000 clones appear in this sample, approximately 84% of them only once. The leading ten clones occupy approximately 6.1% of the sample. The sample comprised peripheral blood. The receptor set was obtained from a man aged 80 or over with acute or convalescent COVID-19.

The rearrangement uses TRBV7-3 and TRBJ2-1, with TRBD2 matching over 8 bases. The J segment lost 6 bases and the V segment lost 5 bases, leaving 12 bases of the junction unmatched. Germline V gives CDR1 SGHTA, CDR2 FQGTGA. The CDR3 runs 16 residues. CDR3 nucleotides: TGTGCCAGCAGCCCGGCTGGGCTAGCGGGCCCCAATGAGCAGTTCTTC. It translates to CASSPAGLAGPNEQFF.

This clone was seen just once. The V call is TRBV29-1, the J call TRBJ2-1; the D is unclear. Trimming cost V 7 bases and J 2 bases, with 18 bases left between them. The V gene's germline CDR1 is SQVTM and CDR2 ANQGSEA. The CDR3 loop spans 15 amino acids. The CDR3 reads CSAPGRPGAYNEQFF. As DNA, the CDR3 is TGCAGCGCTCCGGGTCGGCCCGGCGCCTACAATGAGCAGTTCTTC.

V and J are TRBV9 and TRBJ2-3, with D possibly TRBD1 on 5 matching bases. V was trimmed by 0 bases and J by 4 bases, leaving 9 bases between them. CDR3 length: 14 residues. Germline V gene sequence: CDR1 SGDLS, CDR2 YYNGEE. The DNA of the CDR3 is TGTGCCAGCAGCGTAGTGCAGGGCTCAGATACGCAGTATTTT. It translates to CASSVVQGSDTQYF.

The gene calls are TRBV11-2 and TRBJ2-1, with 10 bases that match TRBD2. V shed 1 base and J 4 bases; nucleotides not matched to a gene: 4. Germline-derived CDR1 and CDR2 are SGHAT and FQNNGV. CDR3 length: 16 amino acids. CDR3 sequence reads: CASSLVSGRVYNEQFF. The CDR3 DNA sequence: TGTGCCAGCAGCTTAGTAAGCGGGAGGGTTTACAATGAGCAGTTCTTC. The whole variable domain, remainder taken from reference TRBV11-2 and TRBJ2-1, is EAGVAQSPRYKIIEKRQSVAFWCNPISGHATLYWYQQILGQGPKLLIQFQNNGVVDDSQLPKDRFSAERLKGVDSTLKIQPAKLEDSAVYLCASSLVSGRVYNEQFFGPGTRLTVL.

The chain carries TRBV28 and TRBJ2-7; D unclear. This CDR3 spans 12 amino acids. The germline V gene encodes CDR1 MDHEN and CDR2 SYDVKM. Deletions cut 4 bases from V and 2 bases from J, with 6 bases between. The CDR3 sequence is CASSSAAYEQYF. Here the CDR3 DNA reads TGTGCCAGCAGTTCCGCGGCCTACGAGCAGTACTTC. Supplemented by reference TRBV28 and TRBJ2-7, the full variable domain reads DVKVTQSSRYLVKRTGEKVFLECVQDMDHENMFWYRQDPGLGLRLIYFSYDVKMKEKGDIPEGYSVSREKKERFSLILESASTNQTSMYLCASSSAAYEQYFGPGTRLTVT.

The V call is TRBV19, the J call TRBJ1-6, with 8 bases identical to TRBD1. V trimming: 7 bases; J trimming: 6 bases; junction bases outside the gene matches: 2. The CDR3 is made up of 13 amino acids. Germline V gene sequence: CDR1 LNHDA, CDR2 SQIVND (reference sequence). The CDR3 protein is CASKTGVNSPLHF. The CDR3 DNA reads as TGTGCCAGTAAGACAGGGGTTAATTCACCCCTCCACTTT. The full variable domain, with the rest looked up from reference TRBV19 and TRBJ1-6, is DGGITQSPKYLFRKEGQNVTLSCEQNLNHDAMYWYRQDPGQGLRLIYYSQIVNDFQKGDIAEGYSVSREKKESFPLTVTSAQKNPTAFYLCASKTGVNSPLHFGNGTRLTVT.

The CDR3 DNA sequence: TGTGCCACCAAGGCGGGACTAGCGGGATTTCAGCAGTTCTTC. Translation gives CATKAGLAGFQQFF. The chain joins TRBV6-5 to TRBJ2-1, with 13 positions matching TRBD2. The trim removed 10 bases at V and 11 bases at J, leaving 11 bases unmatched. The germline V gene has CDR1 MNHEY and CDR2 SVGAGI. CDR3 length: 14 amino acids.

The chain links TRBV5-1 to TRBJ2-3; 13 bases line up with TRBD2. Germline values: CDR1 SGHRS, CDR2 YFSETQ. After removal of 3 bases from V and 4 bases from J, the junction contained 2 bases not matched to a gene. The CDR3 has 15 amino acids. The CDR3 DNA is TGCGCCAGCAGCTCCGGACTAGCGGGAGCAGATACGCAGTATTTT. Translating gives CASSSGLAGADTQYF.

The chain joins TRBV5-5 to TRBJ2-2; 11 bases match TRBD1. The V segment lost 4 bases and the J segment 0 bases; nucleotides outside the gene matches: 2. Germline values: CDR1 SGHKS, CDR2 YYEKEE (reference sequence). CDR3 size: 16 residues. The CDR3 sequence is CASSTGQGANTGELFF. The CDR3 DNA reads TGTGCCAGCAGCACGGGACAGGGGGCGAACACCGGGGAGCTGTTTTTT. Drawing the rest from reference TRBV5-5 and TRBJ2-2, the complete variable domain is DAGVTQSPTHLIKTRGQQVTLRCSPISGHKSVSWYQQVLGQGPQFIFQYYEKEERGRGNFPDRFSARQFPNYSSELNVNALLLGDSALYLCASSTGQGANTGELFFGEGSRLTVL.

V is TRBV10-3 and J is TRBJ2-1; TRBD1 matches at 11 bases. Trimming took 6 bases from V and 2 from J; bases not matched to a gene: 0. Germline CDR1 and CDR2: ENHRY and SYGVKD. This CDR3 contains 14 residues. DNA of the CDR3: TGTGCCATCAGGGGACAGGGGGCCTACAATGAGCAGTTCTTC. This sequence encodes CAIRGQGAYNEQFF.

V is TRBV29-1 and J is TRBJ1-1; D perhaps matches TRBD1 (5 bases). Trimming took 6 bases from V and 1 from J, leaving 12 bases between them. Germline-derived CDR1 and CDR2 are SQVTM and ANQGSEA. This CDR3 has 13 residues. The CDR3 loop is CSVVGQGNTEAFF. The CDR3 DNA is TGCAGCGTGGTCGGGCAGGGGAACACTGAAGCTTTCTTT.

This sequence joins TRBV27 and TRBJ1-1; D is ambiguous. The V and J ends lost 6 bases and 1 base respectively, with 9 bases between them. The CDR3 is 13 amino acids. Germline loops: CDR1 MNHEY, CDR2 SMNVEV (reference sequence). CDR3 sequence: CASRQTQNTEAFF. CDR3 nucleotide sequence: TGTGCCAGCAGACAAACACAGAACACTGAAGCTTTCTTT.

The chain uses TRBV6-5 and TRBJ2-7; no firm D call. Germline CDR1 and CDR2: MNHEY and SVGAGI. Deletions cut 6 bases from V and 6 bases from J, with 12 bases between. This CDR3 is built from 12 residues. In nucleotides, the CDR3 is TGTGCCAGCAGCTCCCCAGGTGGCGAGCAGTACGTC. Residues: CASSSPGGEQYV.

This clone has only a few counts. The rearrangement links TRBV19 to TRBJ1-2, with 11 bases aligning to TRBD1. Losses at the gene ends were 4 bases for V and 8 bases for J; bases not matched to a gene: 9. The CDR3 has 15 amino acids. Germline CDR1 reads LNHDA; CDR2 reads SQIVND (reference sequence). CDR3 sequence (DNA): TGTGCCAGTAGTACGGACAGGGGGCAAGGTCGGGGCTACACCTTC. It encodes CASSTDRGQGRGYTF.

This clone was seen once. This rearrangement joins TRBV11-3 to TRBJ2-1, with 8 nucleotides matching TRBD1. Germline CDR1 SGHNT, CDR2 YENEEA. The CDR3 sequence is 15 residues long. V lost 5 bases to trimming and J lost 2 bases; unmatched junction nucleotides: 5. CDR3: CASSTYRGTYNEQFF. In DNA, the CDR3 is TGTGCCAGCAGCACTTACAGGGGGACCTACAATGAGCAGTTCTTC.

V is TRBV10-3 and J is TRBJ2-7; TRBD2 aligns across 12 bases. The J segment lost 7 bases and the V segment lost 3 bases, leaving 16 bases of the junction unmatched. The length of the CDR3 is 18 residues. The V gene's germline CDR1 is ENHRY and CDR2 SYGVKD. In DNA, the CDR3 is TGTGCCATCAGTGATACAAAGCTAGCGGGAGGGCAGGGACGAGAGCAGTACTTC. This encodes CAISDTKLAGGQGREQYF.

The chain carries TRBV2 and TRBJ1-4; TRBD1 is a possible D gene (5 bases). The CDR3 is made up of 13 amino acids. Germline V lookup: CDR1 SNHLY, CDR2 FYNNEI. V was trimmed by 6 bases and J by 0 bases, leaving 5 bases between them. CDR3 coding DNA: TGTGCCAGCAGGGACACAACTAATGAAAAACTGTTTTTT. Residues: CASRDTTNEKLFF.

The V call is TRBV6-5, the J call TRBJ2-2; possibly TRBD1 for D (6 bases). The CDR3 extends over 15 amino acids. Germline CDR1 reads MNHEY; CDR2 reads SVGAGI. The V and J ends lost 2 bases and 6 bases respectively, with 13 bases between them. CDR3 in amino acids: CASSYLTGMSGELFF. CDR3 sequence (DNA): TGTGCCAGCAGTTACCTTACAGGGATGTCCGGGGAGCTGTTTTTT.

The chain couples TRBV5-6 to TRBJ2-3; 9 nucleotides align to TRBD1. Trimming removed 1 base from V and 4 bases from J; junction bases left unmatched: 4. This CDR3 comprises 15 residues. Germline assignment: CDR1 SGHDT and CDR2 YYEEEE. Written as DNA, the CDR3 is TGTGCCAGCAGCTTGACAGGGGGCGCCGCAGATACGCAGTATTTT. Its translation is CASSLTGGAADTQYF.

This clone was counted between two and nine times. This rearrangement joins TRBV6-6 to TRBJ1-2; 7 bases line up with TRBD1. CDR1 and CDR2 (germline): MNHNY, SVGAGI (reference sequence). V was clipped by 4 bases and J by 2 bases; unmatched bases: 7. CDR3 size: 15 residues. Written as DNA, the CDR3 is TGTGCCAGCAGTTCCAGCCGGGACAGCAACTATGGCTACACCTTC. Translated, it gives CASSSSRDSNYGYTF.

This clone has just a few counts. J is TRBJ2-2 and V is TRBV7-2; TRBD2 matches at 8 bases. Germline V gene lookup returns CDR1 SGHTA and CDR2 FQGNSA. Germline trimming cut 10 bases from V and 4 bases from J; bases unmatched to any gene: 11. The CDR3 spans 15 residues. CDR3 loop: CATTGGERSTGELFF. CDR3 DNA: TGTGCCACCACCGGGGGGGAGAGGAGCACCGGGGAGCTGTTTTTT.

This clone was recorded at least ten times. The chain has TRBV29-1 and TRBJ2-1; D perhaps matches TRBD1 (5 bases). This CDR3 comprises 12 residues. Trimming removed 7 bases from V and 6 bases from J, with 13 bases in between. Per the germline V gene, CDR1 is SQVTM and CDR2 is ANQGSEA. This CDR3 is CSAFDSANEQFF. The CDR3 bases are TGCAGCGCGTTTGACAGTGCCAATGAGCAGTTCTTC.

This clone was seen a handful of times. The rearrangement links TRBV29-1 to TRBJ1-1; tentatively, D is TRBD1 (6 bases). V gave up 0 bases and J gave up 12 bases, with 11 bases separating them. The length of the CDR3 is 11 residues. CDR1 is SQVTM and CDR2 is ANQGSEA in the germline V gene. CDR3 sequence reads: CSVEDLDSPFF. DNA of the CDR3: TGCAGCGTTGAAGATCTGGACAGCCCTTTCTTT.

The rearrangement uses TRBV3-1 (or the pseudogene TRBV3-2) and TRBJ1-1; 9 bases agree with TRBD1. Germline V lookup: CDR1 LGHDT, CDR2 YNNKEL (reference sequence). The CDR3 consists of 14 residues. With V trimmed by 5 bases and J by 10 bases, 11 bases remained unmatched. CDR3 amino acids: CASSSGTGSPPAFF. The CDR3 DNA follows: TGTGCCAGCAGCTCTGGGACAGGGTCTCCTCCAGCTTTCTTT.

V is TRBV5-1 and J is TRBJ2-2, with TRBD1 matching over 8 bases. CDR1 is SGHRS and CDR2 is YFSETQ in the germline V gene. There are 16 residues in the CDR3. Germline trimming cut 6 bases from V and 4 bases from J; bases unmatched to any gene: 11. DNA for the CDR3: TGCGCCAGCAAAGGAGGGCAGGGGGCGATCACCGGGGAGCTGTTTTTT. This translates into CASKGGQGAITGELFF.

This rearrangement joins TRBV19 to TRBJ2-7, with no clear D. Germline V CDR1 and CDR2: LNHDA, SQIVND (reference sequence). V was shortened by 3 bases and J by 2 bases, with 8 bases between the two germline ends. The CDR3 covers 13 residues. The CDR3 sequence: CASSIGSPYEQYF. CDR3 coding DNA: TGTGCCAGTAGTATCGGGTCCCCCTACGAGCAGTACTTC.